These 13 T cell receptor beta chains were sequenced from one sample in a study of T-cell reconstitution after alpha-beta-depleted transplantation in children. A TCRbeta library incorporating unique molecular identifiers was prepared. TCRdb used MiXCR to reprocess the PCR reads, holding one entry per CDR3 protein. The repertoire holds almost 500,000 distinct CDR3 sequences, about 10% seen once, with about 2% in the top ten. This specimen was PBMCs, taken before TCRalphabeta/CD19-depleted stem cell transplant. Receptors were obtained from a child aged 2-15 years with inherited bone marrow failure, due to receive a stem cell transplant.

This clonotype was detected only once. This could be a read error, since a much larger clone is one nucleotide away. The gene calls are TRBV29-1 and TRBJ2-5; tentatively, D is TRBD1 (6 bases). The CDR3 consists of 16 residues. Germline V gene sequence: CDR1 SQVTM, CDR2 ANQGSEA. V lost 6 bases to trimming and J lost 3 bases, with 23 bases between them. For the CDR3, the DNA is TGCAGCGTAGGGTCAGGGGCATCGGTTGTGGAAGAGACCCAGTACTTC. Its protein is CSVGSGASVVEETQYF.

The J gene is TRBJ2-7, the V gene TRBV28, with D unclear. CDR1 is MDHEN, CDR2 SYDVKM, per germline. V lost 10 bases, J lost 3 bases, and 16 bases lay in between. CDR3 length equals 13 residues. The CDR3, as DNA: TGTGCCACTTCCGAGGTGTCGGGCTACGAGCAGTACTTC. This encodes CATSEVSGYEQYF.

This clonotype was seen a few times. The V gene is TRBV10-2, the J gene TRBJ2-3; D not certain. Trimming removed 8 bases at V and 1 base at J, with 13 bases between. This CDR3 has 14 residues. Germline CDR1 reads WSHSY; CDR2 reads SAAADI. Written as DNA, the CDR3 is TGCGCCAGCGGGCGCGCCGGCGGCACAGATACGCAGTATTTT. Translation: CASGRAGGTDTQYF.

This clonotype was seen repeatedly, ten times or more. V and J are TRBV27 and TRBJ1-1; D is perhaps TRBD1 (5 bases). CDR3 length: 15 residues. V was clipped by 5 bases and J by 3 bases, with 16 bases between them. Germline V gene lookup returns CDR1 MNHEY and CDR2 SMNVEV (reference sequence). CDR3 sequence (DNA): TGTGCCAGCAGTCGAGGCCAGGGTTGGGACACTGAAGCTTTCTTT. Translation: CASSRGQGWDTEAFF.

The sample holds many counts of this clonotype. The V gene is TRBV9, the J gene TRBJ2-1; 9 nucleotides align to TRBD2. The CDR3 runs 16 residues. CDR1 is SGDLS and CDR2 is YYNGEE in the germline V gene. Losses at the gene ends were 4 bases for V and 1 base for J; bases not matched to a gene: 6. Written as DNA, the CDR3 is TGTGCCAGCAGCAAACATAGCGGGAGTTCCTACAATGAGCAGTTCTTC. Protein sequence: CASSKHSGSSYNEQFF.

This clonotype appeared a few times. The V and J genes are TRBV5-1 and TRBJ1-1; 10 bases line up with TRBD1. The trim removed 6 bases at V and 0 bases at J, leaving 5 bases unmatched. The CDR3 runs 15 residues. CDR1 SGHRS and CDR2 YFSETQ come from the germline V gene. Here the CDR3 reads CASMTGGLLNTEAFF. The CDR3 DNA reads as TGCGCCAGCATGACAGGGGGCCTTTTGAACACTGAAGCTTTCTTT.

This clonotype was detected ten times or more. The chain employs TRBV9 and TRBJ2-3; the D gene could be TRBD1 or TRBD2 (6 bases each). The CDR3 is 15 residues long. In germline, CDR1 is SGDLS, CDR2 YYNGEE. Between the trimmed V and J ends, which lost 3 bases and 8 bases, there was a span of 19 bases. CDR3 nucleotide sequence: TGTGCCAGCAGCGCCAATAGCCCGGGGGCTGGTACGCAGTATTTT. Protein product: CASSANSPGAGTQYF.

The table lists this clonotype with many counts. The chain joins TRBV9 to TRBJ2-1; D ambiguous. Trimming shortened V by 0 bases and J by 9 bases, and 10 bases separated the two germline ends. CDR1 and CDR2 from the germline V gene are SGDLS and YYNGEE. The CDR3 runs to 13 residues. CDR3 amino acids: CASSVATWGEQFF. The CDR3 DNA reads as TGTGCCAGCAGCGTAGCTACTTGGGGTGAGCAGTTCTTC.

This clonotype has ten or more counts. CDR3 sequence: CASSLQTELQGAYEQYF. The CDR3 region has the DNA TGTGCCAGCAGTTTACAGACGGAACTTCAGGGGGCTTACGAGCAGTACTTC. This chain connects TRBV27 to TRBJ2-7, with 8 bases that match TRBD1. The CDR3 loop spans 17 amino acids. Germline CDR1 MNHEY, CDR2 SMNVEV (reference sequence). Trimming at V came to 2 bases and at J to 4 bases, leaving 13 bases not matched to a gene.

This clonotype appeared a few times. In DNA form, the CDR3 reads TGCGCCAGCAGCCCAGACGACTATACCACTGAAGCTTTCTTT. The encoded protein is CASSPDDYTTEAFF. The J gene is TRBJ1-1, the V gene TRBV4-3; D remains ambiguous. This CDR3 contains 14 residues. Per the germline V gene, CDR1 is LGHNA and CDR2 is YSLEER. Trimming took off 4 bases at V and 4 bases at J, with 13 bases between the two ends.

This clonotype was counted ten times or more. The chain recombines TRBV11-2 with TRBJ2-7; possibly TRBD1 for D (6 bases). The germline gives CDR1 SGHAT, CDR2 FQNNGV. This CDR3 contains 16 residues. The germline V and J ends were trimmed by 5 bases and 3 bases, with 20 bases remaining between them. The CDR3 region is CASSLRLRGRSYEQYF. The DNA for the CDR3 is TGTGCCAGCAGCCTCAGACTCAGGGGAAGAAGCTACGAGCAGTACTTC.

The V call is TRBV3-1, the J call TRBJ2-1, with no clear D. The CDR3 is 15 amino acids. With 4 bases removed from V and 4 bases from J, the gap between germline ends came to 14 bases. Germline values: CDR1 LGHDT, CDR2 YNNKEL (reference sequence). CDR3 loop: CASSRARLGYNEQFF. In nucleotides, the CDR3 is TGTGCCAGCAGCCGAGCTCGACTGGGGTACAATGAGCAGTTCTTC.

This clonotype was counted a few times. The chain links TRBV29-1 to TRBJ2-3; 14 positions agree with TRBD2. The V gene's germline CDR1 is SQVTM and CDR2 ANQGSEA. The CDR3 contains 16 residues. Trimming removed 6 bases from V and 4 bases from J; junction bases left unmatched: 9. This CDR3 is CSVKNRLAGGPDTQYF. The DNA of the CDR3 is TGCAGCGTGAAAAACCGACTAGCGGGAGGGCCAGATACGCAGTATTTT.